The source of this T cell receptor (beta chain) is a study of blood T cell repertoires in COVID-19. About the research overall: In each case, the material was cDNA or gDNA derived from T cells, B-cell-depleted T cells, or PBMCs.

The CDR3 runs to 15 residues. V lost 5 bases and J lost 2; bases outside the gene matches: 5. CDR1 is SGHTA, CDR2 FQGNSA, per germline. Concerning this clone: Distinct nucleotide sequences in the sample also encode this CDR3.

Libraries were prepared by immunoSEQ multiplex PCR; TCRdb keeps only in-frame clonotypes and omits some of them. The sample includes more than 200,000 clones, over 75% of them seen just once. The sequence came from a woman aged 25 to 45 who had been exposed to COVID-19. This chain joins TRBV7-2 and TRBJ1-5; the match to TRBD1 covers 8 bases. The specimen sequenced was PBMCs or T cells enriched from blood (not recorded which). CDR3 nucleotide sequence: TGTGCCAGCAGCCTGGCAGGGGGCGGCAATCAGCCCCAGCATTTT. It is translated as CASSLAGGGNQPQHF.